The 14 T cell receptor beta chains given below trace back to one sample, sequenced in a study of cytomegalovirus exposure and HLA in healthy donors. The table came from immunoSEQ multiplex PCR; TCRdb's copy has only in-frame clones and leaves some out. The sample consists of some 150,000 clones, approximately 90% of them appearing once. Sequenced input: PBMCs. These receptors originate from a woman aged 25 to 39 in good health and CMV-seronegative.

The chain combines TRBV7-8 with TRBJ2-7, with a tentative D call TRBD1 (6 bases). V was cut by 3 bases and J by 3 bases, with 12 bases left in between. CDR3 length: 14 amino acids. Per germline, CDR1 SGHVS and CDR2 FQNEAQ. Written as DNA, the CDR3 is TGTGCCAGCAGCTTTTGGGGGACACACTACGAGCAGTACTTC. Protein: CASSFWGTHYEQYF.

This clone has just one count. This chain connects TRBV4-1 to TRBJ1-2; no clear D gene. V lost 10 bases and J 4 bases, leaving 19 bases between the germline ends. The CDR3 length is 14 residues. Germline CDR1 reads MGHRA; CDR2 reads YSYEKL. This chain's CDR3 is CATGVPSFPYGYTF. The CDR3 DNA reads TGCGCCACCGGGGTACCATCGTTCCCCTATGGCTACACCTTC.

This clone was seen only a few times. The J gene is TRBJ1-5, the V gene TRBV5-4, with D possibly matching TRBD1 (5 bases). This CDR3 comprises 13 residues. Deletions cut 2 bases from V and 7 bases from J, with 10 bases between. Germline V CDR1 and CDR2: SGHNT, YYREEE (reference sequence). The CDR3 sequence: CASSLDSGQPQHF. CDR3 nucleotides: TGTGCCAGCAGCTTAGACAGCGGGCAGCCCCAGCATTTT.

The V call is TRBV6-5, the J call TRBJ1-2; possibly TRBD1 for D (5 bases). With 4 bases removed from V and 5 bases from J, the gap between germline ends came to 20 bases. Germline V gene data show CDR1 as MNHEY and CDR2 as SVGAGI. The CDR3 has 16 residues. The CDR3 DNA reads TGTGCCAGCAGTTTAACACCGGTGCGGGGCTTTTATGGCTACACCTTC. Protein sequence: CASSLTPVRGFYGYTF.

The V call is TRBV4-2, the J call TRBJ2-2; a possible D gene is TRBD1 (6 bases). The CDR3 runs 16 residues. Trimming took 0 bases from V and 3 from J, leaving 11 bases between them. Germline assignment: CDR1 LGHNA and CDR2 YNFKEQ. CDR3 DNA: TGTGCCAGCAGCCAAGATCTCAGGGGCTACACCGGGGAGCTGTTTTTT. Translated, it gives CASSQDLRGYTGELFF.

The rearrangement uses TRBV2 and TRBJ2-3; TRBD2 aligns across 9 bases. CDR1 and CDR2 from the germline V gene are SNHLY and FYNNEI. V trimming: 2 bases; J trimming: 3 bases; junction bases outside the gene matches: 9. The CDR3 extends over 17 amino acids. The CDR3 here is CASSESMLAGWTDTQYF. CDR3 bases: TGTGCCAGCAGTGAAAGTATGCTAGCGGGGTGGACAGATACGCAGTATTTT.

The rearrangement uses TRBV6-1 and TRBJ1-3; 9 nucleotides match TRBD1. CDR1 is MNHNS, CDR2 SASEGT, per germline. The CDR3 covers 15 residues. V dropped 5 bases and J dropped 4; count of bases not matched to a gene: 6. For the CDR3, the DNA is TGTGCCAGCAGTACCCGACAGGGGGAAGGAAACACCATATATTTT. Protein sequence: CASSTRQGEGNTIYF.

The V call is TRBV9, the J call TRBJ2-3; 13 nucleotides agree with TRBD2. This CDR3 has 19 residues. Germline V lookup: CDR1 SGDLS, CDR2 YYNGEE. J was trimmed by 2 bases and V by 1 base; bases with no gene match: 10. The CDR3 sequence is CASSVQLRGTSGDTDTQYF. CDR3 sequence (DNA): TGTGCCAGCAGCGTACAACTCCGAGGGACTAGCGGGGACACAGATACGCAGTATTTT.

This clone was seen a handful of times. The chain uses TRBV6-5 and TRBJ1-3, with unresolved D. The CDR3 loop spans 14 amino acids. V gave up 2 bases and J gave up 3 bases, with 8 bases separating them. Germline loops: CDR1 MNHEY, CDR2 SVGAGI. The CDR3 DNA reads TGTGCCAGCAGTTACGCGGGGAGTGGAAACACCATATATTTT. This translates into CASSYAGSGNTIYF.

This chain links TRBV27 with TRBJ2-7; tentative D call: TRBD2 (5 bases). V was pared by 2 bases and J by 1 base, with 6 bases between. The CDR3 is 13 amino acids. Germline assignment: CDR1 MNHEY and CDR2 SMNVEV (reference sequence). The CDR3 sequence is CASSLPGSYEQYF. As DNA, the CDR3 is TGTGCCAGCAGTTTACCGGGATCCTACGAGCAGTACTTC.

This clone was counted once. The genes are TRBV7-8 and TRBJ1-2, with 7 bases identical to TRBD1. The CDR3 sequence is 17 residues long. The ends lost 0 bases at V and 4 bases at J; junction bases unmatched: 11. Germline V CDR1 and CDR2: SGHVS, FQNEAQ. CDR3 residues: CASSLASSGTVLYGYTF. In DNA, the CDR3 is TGTGCCAGCAGCTTAGCGAGTTCCGGGACAGTCCTCTATGGCTACACCTTC.

The chain employs TRBV5-6 and TRBJ2-1; 7 nucleotides agree with TRBD2. CDR3 size: 12 residues. After removal of 2 bases from V and 7 bases from J, the junction contained 0 bases not matched to a gene. Germline V gene lookup returns CDR1 SGHDT and CDR2 YYEEEE. Here the CDR3 DNA reads TGTGCCAGCAGCTTCGGGGGGAATGAGCAGTTCTTC. Translated: CASSFGGNEQFF.

V usage is TRBV15 and J usage is TRBJ2-7, with 12 bases aligning to TRBD1. J gave up 1 base and V 2 bases, and 9 bases lay outside the gene matches. CDR1 and CDR2 (germline): LNHNV, YYDKDF (reference sequence). This CDR3 contains 18 residues. CDR3 sequence (DNA): TGTGCCACCAGCAGAACTGGGACAGGGGGCGCGGGGTCCTACGAGCAGTACTTC. It encodes CATSRTGTGGAGSYEQYF.

CDR3 protein: CASSERLAGPQETQYF. The CDR3 DNA reads TGTGCCAGCAGCGAACGACTAGCGGGCCCCCAAGAGACCCAGTACTTC. V usage is TRBV13 and J usage is TRBJ2-5; 10 nucleotides agree with TRBD2. CDR3 length equals 16 residues. The V gene end was trimmed by 5 bases and the J gene end by 1 base; junction bases not matched to a gene: 7. CDR1 is PRHDT and CDR2 is FYEKMQ in the germline V gene (reference sequence).